The 28 T cell receptor beta chains below all came from one sample that was sequenced in a study of Ad26.COV2.S vaccination and SARS-CoV-2 variants. The treatment was: about 20 received Ad26.COV2.S at low or high dose, single or two shots; 5 received placebo; per-sample allocation not given. At day 63 after the first vaccine or placebo injection, samples were drawn. Assay: immunoSEQ multiplex PCR; the TCRdb copy retains only in-frame clones and omits some. The table has about 500,000 clones, 70% to 90% seen once. This specimen consisted of peripheral blood, obtained in a trial of Ad26.COV2.S vaccine versus placebo. The receptors originated from a person aged 18-65 years who received the Ad26.COV2.S COVID-19 vaccine or a placebo.

CDR3 DNA: TGCGCCAGCAGCTTGGCTTCCCCCCTGGGGACTGAAGCTTTCTTT. This gives the protein CASSLASPLGTEAFF. The V gene is TRBV5-1, the J gene TRBJ1-1; no clear D. Trimming took off 0 bases at V and 5 bases at J, with 14 bases between the two ends. The CDR3 is made up of 15 amino acids. Germline lookup yields CDR1 SGHRS and CDR2 YFSETQ.

The gene calls are TRBV2 and TRBJ1-1; 8 bases align to TRBD1. Germline V gives CDR1 SNHLY, CDR2 FYNNEI. This CDR3 has 15 residues. Trimming at V came to 5 bases and at J to 1 base, leaving 6 bases not matched to a gene. The CDR3 coding sequence is TGTGCCAGCAGTAGGACAGGGTTTGGGAACACTGAAGCTTTCTTT. Encoded protein: CASSRTGFGNTEAFF.

In this sample, this clone turned up a few times. CDR3 nucleotides: TGTGCCAGCAGCCAGGGGGGAGTGGGCGAGCAGTACTTC. Amino acids: CASSQGGVGEQYF. The rearrangement links TRBV3-1 (or the pseudogene TRBV3-2) to TRBJ2-7; D may be TRBD2 (6 bases). The V gene lost 3 bases and the J gene lost 6 bases, with 12 bases spanning the gap. Looked up from germline, CDR1 is LGHDT and CDR2 is YNNKEL (reference sequence). CDR3 length: 13 amino acids.

The chain links TRBV10-3 to TRBJ1-1, with D possibly TRBD1 on 6 matching bases. Germline CDR1 and CDR2: ENHRY and SYGVKD. The CDR3 contains 13 residues. V lost 6 bases and J 1 base, leaving 9 bases between the germline ends. Here the CDR3 DNA reads TGTGCCATCAGGGGACAACCGAACACTGAAGCTTTCTTT. Translated, it gives CAIRGQPNTEAFF.

The chain has TRBV9 and TRBJ1-1; D not resolved. Between the trimmed V and J ends, which lost 2 bases and 1 base, there was a span of 12 bases. Germline V gene data show CDR1 as SGDLS and CDR2 as YYNGEE. CDR3 length: 15 residues. The CDR3 DNA is TGTGCCAGCAGCGTTCCCCCTTTGGGGAACACTGAAGCTTTCTTT. It encodes CASSVPPLGNTEAFF.

This clone was seen only once. V is TRBV4-2 and J is TRBJ2-2, with 10 bases that match TRBD1. The CDR3 totals 16 residues. From germline, CDR1 is LGHNA and CDR2 YNFKEQ. V trimming: 2 bases; J trimming: 3 bases; junction bases outside the gene matches: 3. The CDR3 sequence is CASSQLDRGHTGELFF. CDR3 DNA: TGTGCCAGCAGCCAACTCGACAGGGGGCACACCGGGGAGCTGTTTTTT.

This sequence joins TRBV13 and TRBJ2-7, with TRBD1 matching 8 bases. The CDR3 extends over 12 amino acids. Unmatched junction bases numbered 0, after V lost 2 bases and J lost 6 bases. Per the germline V gene, CDR1 is PRHDT and CDR2 is FYEKMQ (reference sequence). CDR3 in DNA: TGTGCCAGCAGCTTACAGGGGGCCGAGCAGTACTTC. Amino acid sequence: CASSLQGAEQYF.

To note about this clone: Different DNA sequences within this sample yield the same CDR3. V gene TRBV19 combines with J gene TRBJ2-5; TRBD2 aligns across 8 bases. With V trimmed by 3 bases and J by 1 base, 7 bases remained unmatched. Per the germline V gene, CDR1 is LNHDA and CDR2 is SQIVND (reference sequence). This CDR3 comprises 16 residues. The CDR3 DNA is TGTGCCAGTAGTATGGGGGGTACTAGCGGCCAAGAGACCCAGTACTTC. Translated: CASSMGGTSGQETQYF.

This clone was seen a handful of times. V gene TRBV27 combines with J gene TRBJ2-7; possibly TRBD2 for D (5 bases). The CDR3 has 15 residues. Trimming shortened V by 5 bases and J by 5 bases, and 19 bases separated the two germline ends. The V gene's germline CDR1 is MNHEY and CDR2 SMNVEV (reference sequence). This CDR3 is CASSPPRGFKNEQYF. Written as DNA, the CDR3 is TGTGCCAGCAGTCCCCCCCGAGGGTTCAAGAACGAGCAGTACTTC.

The chain combines TRBV6-2 or TRBV6-3 with TRBJ2-3; D is unresolved. The CDR3 contains 14 residues. The germline V and J ends were trimmed by 4 bases and 2 bases, with 10 bases remaining between them. CDR1 is MNHEY, CDR2 SVGEGT, per germline. The DNA of the CDR3 is TGTGCCAGCAGTTCAGCCATACTCACAGATACGCAGTATTTT. Translating gives CASSSAILTDTQYF.

The J gene is TRBJ1-2, the V gene TRBV7-6; the D is unclear. CDR1 is SGHVS, CDR2 FNYEAQ, per germline. V was shortened by 5 bases and J by 5 bases, with 15 bases between the two germline ends. CDR3 length: 14 amino acids. The CDR3 region has the DNA TGTGCCAGCAGCGCCGGCGGGCGTCGGTATGGCTACACCTTC. Encoded protein: CASSAGGRRYGYTF.

The chain couples TRBV28 to TRBJ1-5; 7 bases match TRBD1. The CDR3 has 16 residues. After removal of 5 bases from V and 0 bases from J, the junction contained 7 bases not matched to a gene. The germline V gene has CDR1 MDHEN and CDR2 SYDVKM. Written as DNA, the CDR3 is TGTGCCAGCAGTCCCCCAGGGGGTTATAGCAATCAGCCCCAGCATTTT. As protein: CASSPPGGYSNQPQHF. Combining the CDR3 with reference TRBV28 and TRBJ1-5 gives the whole variable domain DVKVTQSSRYLVKRTGEKVFLECVQDMDHENMFWYRQDPGLGLRLIYFSYDVKMKEKGDIPEGYSVSREKKERFSLILESASTNQTSMYLCASSPPGGYSNQPQHFGDGTRLSIL.

The chain is built from TRBV7-9 and TRBJ1-6; D unclear. The V end was cut by 4 bases, the J end by 6 bases, with 13 bases between. There are 15 residues in the CDR3. The germline V gene encodes CDR1 SEHNR and CDR2 FQNEAQ (reference sequence). This CDR3 reads CASSSHPGPNSPLHF. The CDR3 coding sequence is TGTGCCAGCAGCTCACACCCGGGCCCTAATTCACCCCTCCACTTT.

The chain employs TRBV15 and TRBJ1-4; 9 nucleotides agree with TRBD1. The CDR3 covers 18 residues. The germline V gene has CDR1 LNHNV and CDR2 YYDKDF (reference sequence). Losses at the gene ends were 3 bases for V and 7 bases for J; bases not matched to a gene: 15. This CDR3 reads CATSSLTGTGPRGEKLFF. In nucleotides, the CDR3 is TGTGCCACCAGCAGCCTAACCGGGACAGGGCCACGCGGTGAAAAACTGTTTTTT. Full variable domain (missing parts from reference TRBV15 and TRBJ1-4): DAMVIQNPRYQVTQFGKPVTLSCSQTLNHNVMYWYQQKSSQAPKLLFHYYDKDFNNEADTPDNFQSRRPNTSFCFLDIRSPGLGDTAMYLCATSSLTGTGPRGEKLFFGSGTQLSVL.

This chain links TRBV4-3 with TRBJ1-1; TRBD1 might be the D (5 bases). The V end was cut by 4 bases, the J end by 0 bases, with 12 bases between. The germline CDR1 and CDR2 sequences are LGHNA and YSLEER. CDR3 size: 15 residues. The CDR3 loop is CASSLGWGMNTEAFF. CDR3 DNA: TGCGCCAGCAGCCTTGGATGGGGGATGAACACTGAAGCTTTCTTT.

DNA of the CDR3: TGTGCCAGCAGCTCGGAGTCGGGTGAGCAGTTCTTC. Its translation is CASSSESGEQFF. V and J are TRBV7-6 and TRBJ2-1; the D is unclear. CDR3 length: 12 residues. Trimming left V 4 bases short and J 9 bases short, with 10 bases between. From germline, CDR1 is SGHVS and CDR2 FNYEAQ.

This rearrangement joins TRBV24-1 to TRBJ2-7; a weak D match, TRBD2 (5 bases). Germline-derived CDR1 and CDR2 are KGHDR and SFDVKD. Trimming removed 5 bases at V and 3 bases at J, with 16 bases between. The CDR3 is 15 residues long. The CDR3 spells CATSGGPLSNYEQYF. The CDR3, as DNA: TGTGCCACCAGTGGAGGGCCTCTTTCTAACTACGAGCAGTACTTC.

This sequence joins TRBV2 and TRBJ2-7; no definite D call. Germline-derived CDR1 and CDR2 are SNHLY and FYNNEI. Trimming took 1 base from V and 2 from J, leaving 6 bases between them. The CDR3 runs to 13 residues. The CDR3 is CASSEDLAYEQYF. Here the CDR3 DNA reads TGTGCCAGCAGTGAAGATCTAGCCTACGAGCAGTACTTC.

The rearrangement uses TRBV4-2 and TRBJ1-4; possible D gene TRBD1, 5 bases. Germline loops: CDR1 LGHNA, CDR2 YNFKEQ. Trimming cost V 4 bases and J 8 bases, with 11 bases left between them. The CDR3 has 13 amino acids. CDR3 protein: CASSRTKGEKLFF. The CDR3 DNA reads as TGTGCCAGCAGCCGAACAAAGGGGGAAAAACTGTTTTTT.

This rearrangement joins TRBV10-3 to TRBJ2-6; a possible D gene is TRBD2 (5 bases). This CDR3 contains 15 residues. CDR1 is ENHRY and CDR2 is SYGVKD in the germline V gene. V was pared by 10 bases and J by 1 base, with 14 bases between. The CDR3 DNA reads as TGTGCCACCGGACTGGCACATTCTGGGGCCAACGTCCTGACTTTC. Its protein product is CATGLAHSGANVLTF.

This chain links TRBV28 with TRBJ1-2; D ambiguous. The CDR3 contains 14 residues. Germline loops: CDR1 MDHEN, CDR2 SYDVKM. The V gene lost 6 bases and the J gene lost 4 bases, with 15 bases spanning the gap. CDR3 residues: CASRAGVPIYGYTF. CDR3 sequence (DNA): TGTGCCAGCAGGGCAGGTGTCCCAATCTATGGCTACACCTTC.

The chain recombines TRBV30 with TRBJ1-2, with D possibly TRBD1 on 5 matching bases. The V gene lost 2 bases and the J gene lost 7 bases, with 20 bases spanning the gap. Germline CDR1 and CDR2: GTSNPN and SVGIG (reference sequence). This CDR3 comprises 15 residues. The CDR3 protein is CAWSLRSHGASGYTF. The CDR3 DNA follows: TGTGCCTGGAGTCTCCGATCTCACGGGGCCTCTGGCTACACCTTC.

With respect to this clone: At one end, the junction sequence differs from germline, possibly due to a read error. This CDR3 reads CASSLNLAQQETQYF. CDR3 nucleotides: TGTGCTAGCAGCTTAAATCTGGCGCAACAAGAGACCCAGTACTTC. V gene TRBV7-7 combines with J gene TRBJ2-5; no firm D call. CDR1 is SSHAT and CDR2 is FNYEAQ in the germline V gene (reference sequence). The CDR3 extends over 15 amino acids.

The V gene is TRBV5-1, the J gene TRBJ1-2, with D uncertain. The CDR3 has 11 amino acids. Trimming took 10 bases from V and 8 from J, leaving 15 bases between them. Germline CDR1 is SGHRS and CDR2 is YFSETQ. CDR3: CASRLGMGYTF. CDR3 DNA sequence: TGCGCCTCCAGGCTGGGGATGGGCTACACCTTC. Full variable domain (remainder filled in from reference TRBV5-1 and TRBJ1-2): KAGVTQTPRYLIKTRGQQVTLSCSPISGHRSVSWYQQTPGQGLQFLFEYFSETQRNKGNFPGRFSGRQFSNSRSEMNVSTLELGDSALYLCASRLGMGYTFGSGTRLTVV.

The chain carries TRBV18 and TRBJ2-2; 7 nucleotides line up with TRBD1. The CDR3 runs to 14 residues. V shed 6 bases and J 5 bases; nucleotides not matched to a gene: 6. Per the germline V gene, CDR1 is KGHSH and CDR2 is LQKENI. The CDR3, as DNA: TGTGCCAGCTCGCGTACAGGGGAGACCGGGGAGCTGTTTTTT. Translating it yields CASSRTGETGELFF.

The chain couples TRBV5-1 to TRBJ2-7, with a weak D call TRBD2 (6 bases). V shed 0 bases and J shed 0 bases, with 7 bases lying between them. The CDR3 covers 14 residues. Germline CDR1 reads SGHRS; CDR2 reads YFSETQ. This CDR3 reads CASSLGGLSYEQYF. The CDR3 bases are TGCGCCAGCAGCTTGGGGGGACTCTCCTACGAGCAGTACTTC.

This chain joins TRBV15 and TRBJ1-4; 7 bases match TRBD1. With V trimmed by 3 bases and J by 4 bases, 8 bases remained unmatched. CDR3 size: 16 residues. The V gene's germline CDR1 is LNHNV and CDR2 YYDKDF (reference sequence). CDR3 loop: CATSRVTGVINEKLFF. CDR3 nucleotide sequence: TGTGCCACCAGCAGGGTTACAGGGGTAATTAATGAAAAACTGTTTTTT.

This clone was observed a single time. CDR3 sequence (DNA): TGTGCCAGCAGCTTGATTGCGCCTGCTAATGAAAAACTGTTTTTT. Protein: CASSLIAPANEKLFF. The V gene is TRBV5-6, the J gene TRBJ1-4; D not resolved. The V gene lost 1 base and the J gene lost 3 bases, with 10 bases spanning the gap. This CDR3 has 15 amino acids. Germline CDR1 is SGHDT and CDR2 is YYEEEE.